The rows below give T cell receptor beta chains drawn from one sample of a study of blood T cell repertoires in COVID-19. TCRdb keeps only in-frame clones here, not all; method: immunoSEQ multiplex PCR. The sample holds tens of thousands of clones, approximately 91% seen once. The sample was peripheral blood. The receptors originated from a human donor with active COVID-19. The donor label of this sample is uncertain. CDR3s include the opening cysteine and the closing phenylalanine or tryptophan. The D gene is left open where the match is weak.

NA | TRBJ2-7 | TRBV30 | CAWSVRSQDEQYF | TGTGCCTGGAGTGTACGGTCCCAGGACGAGCAGTACTTC
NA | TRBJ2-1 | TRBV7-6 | CASSSRQGRGSYNEQFF | TGTGCCAGCAGCTCACGTCAGGGGCGAGGGTCCTACAATGAGCAGTTCTTC
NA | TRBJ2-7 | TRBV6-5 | CASRSTGNEQYF | TGTGCCAGCAGGTCCACAGGGAACGAGCAGTACTTC
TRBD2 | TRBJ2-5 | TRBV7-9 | CASSPPGAGGAETQYF | TGTGCCAGCAGCCCCCCCGGGGCGGGGGGAGCAGAGACCCAGTACTTC
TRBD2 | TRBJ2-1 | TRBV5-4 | CASSFPGTSSNEQFF | TGTGCCAGCAGCTTTCCCGGGACTAGCAGCAATGAGCAGTTCTTC
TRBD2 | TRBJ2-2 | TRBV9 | CASSVPLAGANTGELFF | TGTGCCAGCAGCGTCCCCTTAGCGGGGGCTAACACCGGGGAGCTGTTTTTT
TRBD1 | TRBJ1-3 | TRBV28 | CASSLTGVFSGNTIYF | TGTGCCAGCAGTTTAACAGGGGTCTTCTCTGGAAACACCATATATTTT
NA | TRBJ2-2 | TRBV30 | CAWGAPNTGELFF | TGTGCCTGGGGGGCCCCGAACACCGGGGAGCTGTTTTTT
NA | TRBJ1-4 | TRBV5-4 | CASSFKDREEKLFF | TGTGCCAGCAGCTTTAAGGACAGAGAGGAAAAACTGTTTTTT
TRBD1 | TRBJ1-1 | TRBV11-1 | CASSPGQGTAEAFF | TGTGCCAGCAGCCCGGGACAGGGGACAGCTGAAGCTTTCTTT
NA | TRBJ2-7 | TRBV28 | CASRLRDEQYF | TGTGCCAGCAGGTTACGGGACGAGCAGTACTTC